The present TCR beta chain was sequenced within a study of T cells after yellow fever vaccination. TCRdb passed the 5' RACE reads through MiXCR, listing each CDR3 protein once. The profile shows approximately 610,000 distinct CDR3 sequences, about a sixth of them singletons. This CDR3 has 15 amino acids. V lost 1 base to trimming and J lost 6 bases; unmatched junction nucleotides: 4. Comments on this clonotype: The antigen remains undetermined.

Study results and caveats: Boosting was followed by the reappearance of most primary-vaccination clones (approximately 95% CD4, around 86% CD8).

This chain joins TRBV12-3 or TRBV12-4 and TRBJ1-5; TRBD1 aligns across 9 bases. The sequences come from PBMCs, collected 5 days after the first yellow fever vaccination. The sequence came from a man aged 18 to 30 who received the YFV17D yellow fever vaccine. In DNA form, the CDR3 reads TGTGCCAGCAGTTTAGGGACAGGGGTTCGTCAGCCCCAGCATTTT. This sequence encodes CASSLGTGVRQPQHF.